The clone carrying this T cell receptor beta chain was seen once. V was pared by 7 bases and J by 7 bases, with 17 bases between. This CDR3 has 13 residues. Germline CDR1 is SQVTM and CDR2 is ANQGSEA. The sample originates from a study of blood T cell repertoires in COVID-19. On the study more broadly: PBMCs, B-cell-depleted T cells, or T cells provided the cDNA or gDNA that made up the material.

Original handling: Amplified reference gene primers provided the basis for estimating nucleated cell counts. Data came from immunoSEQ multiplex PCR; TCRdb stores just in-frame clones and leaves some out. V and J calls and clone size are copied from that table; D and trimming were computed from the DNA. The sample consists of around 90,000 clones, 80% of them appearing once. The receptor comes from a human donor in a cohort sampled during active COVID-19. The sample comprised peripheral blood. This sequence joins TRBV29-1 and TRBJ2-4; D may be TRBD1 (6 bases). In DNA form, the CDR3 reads TGCAGCGACCCCACAGGGTCCGAGAACATTCAGTACTTC. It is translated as CSDPTGSENIQYF.